This TCR beta chain came from a study of shared clonotypes between healthy human individuals. Positive CCR7 selection of CD45RO-negative cells yielded the naive CD8 cells, and terminally differentiated effector memory CD45RA+ cells were excluded. TCRdb's table, derived via immunoSEQ multiplex PCR, lists solely in-frame clones and lacks some. The repertoire consists of hundreds of thousands of clones, with roughly 92% occurring once and the leading ten covering 24%. Looked up from germline, CDR1 is SGDLS and CDR2 is YYNGEE. V lost 0 bases and J 0 bases, leaving 8 bases between the germline ends. CDR3 length equals 15 residues.

The V call is TRBV9, the J call TRBJ2-3; D gene uncertain. Material for sequencing was naive CD8+ T cells sorted from blood. The source is a man aged 30 to 45 in good health. This CDR3 reads CASSVDGTSTDTQYF. In DNA, the CDR3 is TGTGCCAGCAGCGTAGACGGAACTAGCACAGATACGCAGTATTTT.